The 17 T cell receptor beta chains listed next were all sequenced from one sample in a study of breast tumors, draining lymph nodes, adjacent tissues. TCRdb analysed the multiplex PCR reads with MiXCR anew, one entry per CDR3 protein. The sample has about 230,000 distinct CDR3 sequences, approximately 30% seen once. Axillary draining lymph nodes of breast cancer patients supplied the node samples. Sequenced input: axillary lymph node tissue. Every receptor here comes from a female donor with breast cancer. Some clones in this sample may be carry-over from other donors' samples.

At least ten counts were recorded for this clonotype. The chain carries TRBV7-8 and TRBJ2-3; 11 nucleotides align to TRBD2. After removal of 8 bases from V and 0 bases from J, the junction contained 10 bases not matched to a gene. Germline assignment: CDR1 SGHVS and CDR2 FQNEAQ. This CDR3 has 17 residues. The CDR3 spells CASGSSGRTASTDTQYF. Here the CDR3 DNA reads TGTGCCAGCGGATCTAGCGGGAGGACGGCTAGCACAGATACGCAGTATTTT. Full variable domain (missing parts from reference TRBV7-8 and TRBJ2-3): GAGVSQSPRYKVAKRGQDVALRCDPISGHVSLFWYQQALGQGPEFLTYFQNEAQLDKSGLPSDRFFAERPEGSVSTLKIQRTQQEDSAVYLCASGSSGRTASTDTQYFGPGTRLTVL.

Notes on this clonotype: One junction end disagrees with the germline gene, perhaps due to a read error. The chain links TRBV12-3 or TRBV12-4 to TRBJ1-4, with a tentative D call TRBD1 (6 bases). The CDR3 length is 15 residues. The CDR3 DNA follows: TGTGCCGGCAGTTCCGTGGACAGCCTAAATGGAAAACTGTTTTTT. Amino acids: CAGSSVDSLNGKLFF.

Concerning this clonotype: At one boundary the junction diverges from the germline segment, which might be a read error. The V gene is TRBV7-7, the J gene TRBJ2-1; D perhaps matches TRBD1 (6 bases). The CDR3 is made up of 13 amino acids. Germline assignment: CDR1 SSHAT and CDR2 FNYEAQ (reference sequence). The CDR3 here is CASSLGTRNEQFF. The CDR3 DNA reads TGTGCTAGCAGCTTAGGGACAAGGAATGAGCAGTTCTTC.

This clonotype was counted many times. The genes are TRBV6-2 or TRBV6-3 and TRBJ1-4; the D is unclear. Germline CDR1 MNHEY, CDR2 SVGEGT. This CDR3 has 15 amino acids. Trimming stripped 6 bases from V and 0 bases from J, with 11 bases between. The CDR3 protein is CASRNDGATNEKLFF. The CDR3 nucleotides are TGTGCCAGCAGAAACGACGGGGCAACTAATGAAAAACTGTTTTTT.

This clonotype occurred many times. The chain recombines TRBV14 with TRBJ2-1, with TRBD1 as a possible D gene (6 bases). CDR1 and CDR2 (germline): SGHDN, FVKESK. CDR3 length equals 14 residues. V shed 2 bases and J shed 7 bases, with 12 bases lying between them. The CDR3 loop reads CASSQLGARNEQFF. The CDR3 DNA follows: TGTGCCAGCAGCCAATTGGGGGCGAGGAATGAGCAGTTCTTC.

This clonotype was recorded many times. The chain carries TRBV6-5 and TRBJ2-2; D is unresolved. This CDR3 is built from 11 residues. Germline CDR1 MNHEY, CDR2 SVGAGI. V was cut by 6 bases and J by 5 bases, with 4 bases left in between. The CDR3 nucleotides are TGTGCCAGCAGATTAACCGGGGAGCTGTTTTTT. Protein product: CASRLTGELFF.

This clonotype came up many times. The chain couples TRBV5-4 to TRBJ2-5; 8 nucleotides match TRBD2. The J segment lost 5 bases and the V segment lost 0 bases, leaving 12 bases of the junction unmatched. Germline V gives CDR1 SGHNT, CDR2 YYREEE (reference sequence). This CDR3 comprises 17 residues. The CDR3, as DNA: TGTGCCAGCAGCTTGGGGGGACCAGCGGGAGTTGGTGAGACCCAGTACTTC. Protein sequence: CASSLGGPAGVGETQYF.

This chain links TRBV19 with TRBJ1-5; no firm D call. From germline, CDR1 is LNHDA and CDR2 SQIVND (reference sequence). The CDR3 spans 13 residues. The germline V and J ends were trimmed by 3 bases and 11 bases, with 14 bases remaining between them. The CDR3 spells CASSMFYGETQHF. CDR3 nucleotides: TGTGCCAGTAGTATGTTTTATGGAGAGACCCAGCATTTT.

A remark on this clonotype: This may come from a read error, since a much larger clone is one base off. The CDR3 region has the DNA TGTGTCTGGTCAACGGGACAGGGCGGTGGAAAACTGTTTTTT. This translates into CVWSTGQGGGKLFF. The chain employs TRBV30 and TRBJ1-4; TRBD1 agrees at 9 bases. Germline assignment: CDR1 GTSNPN and CDR2 SVGIG (reference sequence). The CDR3 extends over 14 amino acids.

This clonotype was picked up many times. The rearrangement joins TRBV25-1 to TRBJ1-6, with no clear D. V lost 6 bases, J lost 7 bases, and 7 bases lay in between. The germline CDR1 and CDR2 sequences are MGHDK and SYGVNS. The CDR3 covers 12 residues. The CDR3 DNA reads as TGTGCCAGCAGGGGTCCGAATTCACCCCTCCACTTT. It is translated as CASRGPNSPLHF.

The J gene is TRBJ1-4, the V gene TRBV25-1, with 9 positions matching TRBD1. The CDR3 is 15 amino acids. Germline V lookup: CDR1 MGHDK, CDR2 SYGVNS. Trimming took 6 bases from V and 7 from J; bases not matched to a gene: 9. CDR3 sequence reads: CASRVTGGDGEKLFF. The CDR3 bases are TGTGCCAGCAGGGTAACAGGGGGCGATGGTGAAAAACTGTTTTTT.

There are many counts of this clonotype. This rearrangement joins TRBV4-1 to TRBJ2-1; D is unresolved. Trimming pared 1 base from V and 0 bases from J, leaving 7 bases between. Germline V lookup: CDR1 MGHRA, CDR2 YSYEKL. The CDR3 has 15 residues. DNA for the CDR3: TGCGCCAGCAGCCAAGCTCCGAGCTCCTACAATGAGCAGTTCTTC. It yields the protein CASSQAPSSYNEQFF.

This clonotype has a count of ten or more. This chain joins TRBV7-8 and TRBJ1-5; possible D gene TRBD1, 6 bases. CDR1 and CDR2 from the germline V gene are SGHVS and FQNEAQ. The CDR3 length is 15 residues. V was shortened by 1 base and J by 2 bases, with 9 bases between the two germline ends. DNA for the CDR3: TGTGCCAGCAGCTTAGGCGGGGGCGGCAATCAGCCCCAGCATTTT. Translated: CASSLGGGGNQPQHF.

This sequence joins TRBV20-1 and TRBJ1-5, with D tentatively TRBD1 (6 bases). This CDR3 spans 14 amino acids. Trimming removed 4 bases at V and 2 bases at J, with 12 bases between. CDR1 and CDR2 (germline): DFQATT, SNEGSKA (reference sequence). CDR3 nucleotides: TGCAGTGCTATTCCGGGACAAGGCAATCAGCCCCAGCATTTT. It encodes CSAIPGQGNQPQHF.

About this clonotype: This may be a read error, as it is one base from a much larger clone. Since no conserved phenylalanine or tryptophan closes the CDR3, a read error is the likely cause. This rearrangement joins TRBV18 to TRBJ2-7, with D perhaps matching TRBD1 (6 bases). Germline-derived CDR1 and CDR2 are KGHSH and LQKENI. There are 14 residues in the CDR3. Trimming took off 6 bases at V and 0 bases at J, with 12 bases between the two ends. CDR3 in amino acids: CASSTNRDSYEQYL. CDR3 nucleotide sequence: TGTGCCAGCTCCACGAACAGGGACTCCTACGAGCAGTACCTC.

In this sample, this clonotype turned up many times. The chain uses TRBV5-6 and TRBJ2-7; TRBD2 might be the D (7 bases). The CDR3 contains 16 residues. CDR1 and CDR2 (germline): SGHDT, YYEEEE. V lost 6 bases and J 4 bases, leaving 23 bases between the germline ends. CDR3 sequence reads: CASNAGEGGVRYEQYF. The DNA for the CDR3 is TGTGCCAGCAACGCGGGGGAGGGGGGGGTTCGGTACGAGCAGTACTTC.

J is TRBJ2-3 and V is TRBV9; 8 nucleotides align to TRBD2. The CDR3 contains 20 residues. Germline CDR1 is SGDLS and CDR2 is YYNGEE. Trimming at V came to 4 bases and at J to 0 bases, leaving 19 bases not matched to a gene. This CDR3 is CASSPFIAGNEQGSTDTQYF. The CDR3 region has the DNA TGTGCCAGCAGCCCCTTTATAGCGGGGAATGAGCAGGGGAGCACAGATACGCAGTATTTT.